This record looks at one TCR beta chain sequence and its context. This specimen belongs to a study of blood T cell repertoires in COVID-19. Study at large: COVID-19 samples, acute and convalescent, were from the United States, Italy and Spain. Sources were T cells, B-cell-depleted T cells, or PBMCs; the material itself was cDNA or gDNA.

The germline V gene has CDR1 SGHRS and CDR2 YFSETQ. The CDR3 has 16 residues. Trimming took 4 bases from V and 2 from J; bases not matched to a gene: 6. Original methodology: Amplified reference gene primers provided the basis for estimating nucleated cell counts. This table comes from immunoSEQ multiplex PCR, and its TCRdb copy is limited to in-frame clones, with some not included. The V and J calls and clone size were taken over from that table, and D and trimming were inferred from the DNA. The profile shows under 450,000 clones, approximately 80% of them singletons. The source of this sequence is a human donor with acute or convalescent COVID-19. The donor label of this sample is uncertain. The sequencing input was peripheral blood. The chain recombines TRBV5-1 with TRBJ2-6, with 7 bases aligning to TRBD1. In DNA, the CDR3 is TGCGCCAGCAGCCATGGACAGGCCCCTGGGGCCAACGTCCTGACTTTC. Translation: CASSHGQAPGANVLTF.